A single sample gave rise to the 18 T cell receptor beta chains below, sequenced in a study of human thymus T cells. Sequencing was performed with immunoSEQ multiplex PCR; in TCRdb, only in-frame clones are kept and a portion is missing. Of some 44,000 clones listed, just under 95% were seen once; the top ten hold about 0.17%. The sample consisted of blood. The receptors were gathered from a girl less than two years old with a congenital heart defect but otherwise immunologically healthy.

The V gene is TRBV6-5, the J gene TRBJ1-5; perhaps TRBD1 as D (6 bases). Germline-derived CDR1 and CDR2 are MNHEY and SVGAGI. V lost 2 bases to trimming and J lost 3 bases, with 8 bases between them. This CDR3 contains 14 residues. The CDR3 DNA reads as TGTGCCAGCAGTTACGGGGGCGCCAATCAGCCCCAGCATTTT. This encodes CASSYGGANQPQHF.

The rearrangement links TRBV7-2 to TRBJ2-6, with TRBD1 matching over 9 bases. J gave up 0 bases and V 0 bases, and 9 bases lay outside the gene matches. In germline, CDR1 is SGHTA, CDR2 FQGNSA. This CDR3 is built from 20 residues. CDR3 sequence reads: CASSLALLDRGGSGANVLTF. The CDR3 DNA follows: TGTGCCAGCAGCTTAGCCCTCTTGGACAGGGGTGGCTCTGGGGCCAACGTCCTGACTTTC.

This clone has just one count. This chain connects TRBV4-1 to TRBJ2-1, with D maybe TRBD2 (5 bases). This CDR3 region has 14 residues. The germline V and J ends were trimmed by 8 bases and 10 bases, with 21 bases remaining between them. Germline assignment: CDR1 MGHRA and CDR2 YSYEKL. CDR3 sequence: CASFAMGRGPEQFF. In DNA, the CDR3 is TGCGCCAGCTTTGCGATGGGCCGAGGGCCCGAGCAGTTCTTC.

This chain connects TRBV28 to TRBJ1-1; D unresolved. Germline CDR1 reads MDHEN; CDR2 reads SYDVKM. V lost 1 base, J lost 0 bases, and 3 bases lay in between. This CDR3 has 13 residues. The CDR3 nucleotides read TGTGCCAGCAGTTTATACGTGAACACTGAAGCTTTCTTT. Protein product: CASSLYVNTEAFF. Complete variable domain (other parts from reference TRBV28 and TRBJ1-1): DVKVTQSSRYLVKRTGEKVFLECVQDMDHENMFWYRQDPGLGLRLIYFSYDVKMKEKGDIPEGYSVSREKKERFSLILESASTNQTSMYLCASSLYVNTEAFFGQGTRLTVV.

This chain connects TRBV30 to TRBJ2-4; no definite D call. The CDR3 extends over 11 amino acids. Germline CDR1 GTSNPN, CDR2 SVGIG (reference sequence). V lost 4 bases and J lost 0, with 1 base in between. CDR3 in amino acids: CAWTAKNIQYF. The CDR3 nucleotides read TGTGCCTGGACAGCCAAAAACATTCAGTACTTC.

This clone has a handful of counts. DNA for the CDR3: TGTGCCATCACTAGGACCCAGGGGGACACTGAAGCTTTCTTT. Its translation is CAITRTQGDTEAFF. V gene TRBV10-3 combines with J gene TRBJ1-1; 7 bases fit TRBD1. CDR3 length: 14 residues. The germline V gene encodes CDR1 ENHRY and CDR2 SYGVKD. J gave up 3 bases and V 7 bases, and 8 bases lay outside the gene matches.

CDR3 coding DNA: TGCGCCAGCAGCTTTTGGGCAGGGGGCGACTATGGCTACACCTTC. Its protein product is CASSFWAGGDYGYTF. The chain uses TRBV5-1 and TRBJ1-2, with 8 bases identical to TRBD1. Trimming took 2 bases from V and 3 from J; bases not matched to a gene: 6. The CDR3 runs 15 residues. CDR1 and CDR2 (germline): SGHRS, YFSETQ. Using reference TRBV5-1 and TRBJ1-2 for the parts outside the CDR3, the full variable domain is KAGVTQTPRYLIKTRGQQVTLSCSPISGHRSVSWYQQTPGQGLQFLFEYFSETQRNKGNFPGRFSGRQFSNSRSEMNVSTLELGDSALYLCASSFWAGGDYGYTFGSGTRLTVV.

The chain joins TRBV4-1 to TRBJ2-7; D is unresolved. The CDR3 spans 14 residues. Germline CDR1 MGHRA, CDR2 YSYEKL. V was shortened by 0 bases and J by 0 bases, with 6 bases between the two germline ends. Here the CDR3 reads CASSQDLHSYEQYF. Here the CDR3 DNA reads TGCGCCAGCAGCCAAGATTTACACTCCTACGAGCAGTACTTC.

This chain uses TRBV5-1 with TRBJ2-5; TRBD2 matches at 12 bases. CDR3 length: 16 residues. Germline V gene sequence: CDR1 SGHRS, CDR2 YFSETQ. Unmatched junction bases numbered 8, after V lost 3 bases and J lost 5 bases. The CDR3 nucleotides are TGCGCCAGCAGCTCGCTAGCGGGAGGGGTGGGTGAGACCCAGTACTTC. Translation: CASSSLAGGVGETQYF.

The rearrangement uses TRBV11-3 and TRBJ2-1; tentative D call: TRBD2 (6 bases). Germline V CDR1 and CDR2: SGHNT, YENEEA. The germline V and J ends were trimmed by 5 bases and 0 bases, with 8 bases remaining between them. The CDR3 is 14 amino acids. The CDR3 DNA reads as TGTGCCAGCAGCCGGGGGAGCTCCTACAATGAGCAGTTCTTC. Protein sequence: CASSRGSSYNEQFF.

The gene calls are TRBV7-2 and TRBJ2-3; 7 bases are shared with TRBD1. V was pared by 4 bases and J by 4 bases, with 8 bases of the junction left unmatched. The germline gives CDR1 SGHTA, CDR2 FQGNSA. There are 15 residues in the CDR3. Here the CDR3 reads CASSSTGYGSDTQYF. In nucleotides, the CDR3 is TGTGCCAGCAGCTCGACAGGGTATGGCTCAGATACGCAGTATTTT.

In this sample, this clone turned up once. The J gene is TRBJ2-1, the V gene TRBV5-1; tentatively, D is TRBD2 (6 bases). Germline lookup yields CDR1 SGHRS and CDR2 YFSETQ. This CDR3 is built from 16 residues. Trimming stripped 0 bases from V and 10 bases from J, with 20 bases between. CDR3 DNA sequence: TGCGCCAGCAGCTTGGGGAATAGCCCAATTGGGGGGGAGCAGTTCTTC. Translation: CASSLGNSPIGGEQFF.

V is TRBV30 and J is TRBJ1-1; D uncertain. The ends were cut back, 0 bases at V and 5 bases at J, with 10 bases in the middle. CDR1 and CDR2 from the germline V gene are GTSNPN and SVGIG (reference sequence). This CDR3 region has 13 residues. The CDR3 spells CAWSVDGRTEAFF. The CDR3 DNA sequence: TGTGCCTGGAGTGTCGACGGGCGTACTGAAGCTTTCTTT.

The chain couples TRBV2 to TRBJ2-3; D ambiguous. The CDR3 spans 12 residues. V was cut by 7 bases and J by 5 bases, with 10 bases left in between. The V gene's germline CDR1 is SNHLY and CDR2 FYNNEI. CDR3 sequence (DNA): TGTGCCAGCACTGTCCATCGAGATACGCAGTATTTT. This encodes CASTVHRDTQYF. The full variable domain, in which reference TRBV2 and TRBJ2-3 provide the parts outside the CDR3, is EPEVTQTPSHQVTQMGQEVILRCVPISNHLYFYWYRQILGQKVEFLVSFYNNEISEKSEIFDDQFSVERPDGSNFTLKIRSTKLEDSAMYFCASTVHRDTQYFGPGTRLTVL.

This clone was counted only a few times. The chain employs TRBV9 and TRBJ2-2; 8 positions match TRBD1. The trim removed 4 bases at V and 5 bases at J, leaving 7 bases unmatched. Germline values: CDR1 SGDLS, CDR2 YYNGEE. The CDR3 is made up of 15 amino acids. The chain's CDR3 is CASSLTGVRTGELFF. CDR3 in DNA: TGTGCCAGCAGCCTGACAGGGGTTCGGACCGGGGAGCTGTTTTTT.

The chain carries TRBV2 and TRBJ1-2, with unresolved D. The germline V gene encodes CDR1 SNHLY and CDR2 FYNNEI. The CDR3 has 12 amino acids. The V end was cut by 10 bases, the J end by 7 bases, with 16 bases between. This CDR3 reads CATPDGICGYTF. The DNA for the CDR3 is TGTGCCACCCCGGACGGAATTTGTGGCTACACCTTC.

The J gene is TRBJ1-2, the V gene TRBV7-2; 8 bases align to TRBD1. V lost 1 base to trimming and J lost 4 bases; unmatched junction nucleotides: 11. Germline CDR1 SGHTA, CDR2 FQGNSA. The CDR3 contains 17 residues. Here the CDR3 DNA reads TGTGCCAGCAGCTTAGGCGCCGGGACAGGCCCTAGCTATGGCTACACCTTC. The encoded protein is CASSLGAGTGPSYGYTF.

V usage is TRBV10-3 and J usage is TRBJ2-1; D remains ambiguous. The ends were cut back, 2 bases at V and 3 bases at J, with 14 bases in the middle. Per the germline V gene, CDR1 is ENHRY and CDR2 is SYGVKD. This CDR3 region has 16 residues. CDR3 nucleotides: TGTGCCATCAGTGAGATACTTGGACGACGCTACAATGAGCAGTTCTTC. This gives the protein CAISEILGRRYNEQFF.